This T cell receptor beta chain stems from a study of CD8 T cells in Susac syndrome. This clonotype was seen only a few times. V lost 0 bases to trimming and J lost 5 bases; unmatched junction nucleotides: 3. Germline lookup yields CDR1 SGHNT and CDR2 YYREEE (reference sequence). The CDR3 is made up of 15 amino acids. The RNA, roughly 0.45 to 1 ug, was put through reverse transcription using random hexamers. TCRdb redid the calling of the immunoSEQ multiplex PCR reads with MiXCR, one entry per CDR3 protein. The sample contains 210,000 or so distinct CDR3 sequences, around 93% of which appear only once.

The receptor comes from a human donor with Susac syndrome. Source material: CD4+ T cells from PBMCs. The chain has TRBV5-4 and TRBJ2-5; 11 positions agree with TRBD2. The CDR3 nucleotides are TGTGCCAGCAGCTTGGGGCTAGCGGGGGGTGAGACCCAGTACTTC. Its protein product is CASSLGLAGGETQYF.